A single sample gave rise to the 8 T cell receptor beta chains below, sequenced in a study of pediatric ulcerative colitis. Here immunoSEQ multiplex PCR was the method, and the copy in TCRdb shows in-frame clones only, minus some. The sample holds under 45,000 clones; less than 90% are singletons and the top ten take more than 20%. The sample taken for sequencing was blood. Every receptor here comes from a girl aged 5-17 years with moderate ulcerative colitis.

The chain has TRBV7-9 and TRBJ2-5, with no clear D. The CDR3 contains 11 residues. V lost 3 bases and J lost 4, with 3 bases in between. Germline V gene data show CDR1 as SEHNR and CDR2 as FQNEAQ (reference sequence). CDR3 bases: TGTGCCAGCAGCTTTGGAGAGACCCAGTACTTC. Residues: CASSFGETQYF.

The rearrangement uses TRBV7-3 and TRBJ1-1; the D is unclear. The CDR3 extends over 14 amino acids. V lost 5 bases to trimming and J lost 1 base, with 11 bases between them. CDR1 and CDR2 (germline): SGHTA, FQGTGA. The CDR3 bases are TGTGCCAGCAGCCCCAACGTGCGGAACACTGAAGCTTTCTTT. It encodes CASSPNVRNTEAFF.

CDR3 in DNA: TGTGCCAGCAGCGTAGCTCCAGCAGGGCTTATGAACACTGAAGCTTTCTTT. Protein sequence: CASSVAPAGLMNTEAFF. V and J are TRBV9 and TRBJ1-1; a weak D match, TRBD1 (5 bases). CDR1 and CDR2 from the germline V gene are SGDLS and YYNGEE. The CDR3 sequence is 17 residues long. The ends were cut back, 0 bases at V and 0 bases at J, with 15 bases in the middle.

The chain couples TRBV11-2 to TRBJ1-6; tentative D call: TRBD1 (5 bases). This CDR3 has 14 residues. CDR1 and CDR2 (germline): SGHAT, FQNNGV. V was trimmed by 4 bases and J by 7 bases, leaving 11 bases between them. For the CDR3, the DNA is TGTGCCAGCAGCTCAACCAGGGTAAATTCACCCCTCCACTTT. Protein product: CASSSTRVNSPLHF.

V is TRBV11-2 and J is TRBJ1-2; TRBD1 aligns across 9 bases. This CDR3 is 14 amino acids long. V shed 1 base and J 6 bases; nucleotides not matched to a gene: 3. Germline V gives CDR1 SGHAT, CDR2 FQNNGV. CDR3 nucleotide sequence: TGTGCCAGCAGCTTAGTACAGGGGGCAGATGGCTACACCTTC. It encodes CASSLVQGADGYTF.

The V and J genes are TRBV18 and TRBJ2-7; D perhaps matches TRBD1 (6 bases). This CDR3 is 14 amino acids long. The germline V gene has CDR1 KGHSH and CDR2 LQKENI. Trimming pared 0 bases from V and 4 bases from J, leaving 10 bases between. The CDR3 DNA reads TGTGCCAGCTCACCACCGAACAGGGAGTACGAGCAGTACTTC. Its protein is CASSPPNREYEQYF.

This clone has a handful of counts. This chain links TRBV4-1 with TRBJ1-2; 7 nucleotides agree with TRBD1. The CDR3 is 14 amino acids. CDR1 is MGHRA, CDR2 YSYEKL, per germline. The J segment lost 5 bases and the V segment lost 4 bases, leaving 7 bases of the junction unmatched. The CDR3 sequence is CASSPGDSGYGYTF. In DNA form, the CDR3 reads TGCGCCAGCAGCCCAGGGGACAGCGGGTATGGCTACACCTTC.

This clone came up once. The gene calls are TRBV7-9 and TRBJ1-1; possibly TRBD1 for D (5 bases). Germline CDR1 and CDR2: SEHNR and FQNEAQ (reference sequence). The CDR3 contains 16 residues. V lost 1 base to trimming and J lost 8 bases, with 20 bases between them. CDR3 nucleotides: TGTGCCAGCAGCTTAGTTTTTTCCGCCGGGGCGGGGGAAGCTTTCTTT. The encoded protein is CASSLVFSAGAGEAFF.